This TCR beta chain was sequenced for a study of early T cells in non-severe SARS-CoV-2 infection. This clonotype was seen only a few times. The V gene's germline CDR1 is SNHLY and CDR2 FYNNEI. The CDR3 consists of 15 residues. V lost 4 bases to trimming and J lost 11 bases; unmatched junction nucleotides: 11. TCRdb fed the 5' RACE reads into MiXCR, producing one record per CDR3 protein. The sample lists some 49,000 distinct CDR3 sequences, under 8.5% occurring once. The V gene is TRBV2, the J gene TRBJ1-4; 9 nucleotides line up with TRBD1. Sequencing was performed on whole blood. This sequence was found in an adult who was a healthcare worker with PCR-confirmed SARS-CoV-2 infection or an uninfected control (not recorded which). CDR3 DNA: TGTGCCAGCAGTGGGATCCGGGACAGGGATCGGAAACTGTTTTTT. Translating gives CASSGIRDRDRKLFF.